The 29 T cell receptor beta chains in this list originate from one sample, sequenced in a study of T cells in women clearing cervical HPV infection (dated by TCRdb to 2017 to 2018). The library came from the immunoSEQ multiplex PCR assay. Imported from immuneACCESS, the table was reduced by TCRdb to in-frame sequences with V and J called. These copies leave out some clones; in studies compared against another copy, an unresolved V gene accounts for under half, and the cause of the remainder is not known. The sample's table lists a count of more than 25,000 clones. 11% of the sample lies in the top ten. Material for sequencing was blood buffy coat. The source of these receptors is a woman aged 18-70 years with a cervical HPV16 infection that either progressed to CIN3+ or cleared (not recorded which).

Comments on this clone: The read terminates 3 residues ahead of where the CDR3 ends, so the germline J gene completes it. The rearrangement uses TRBV20-1 and TRBJ1-1; 8 positions match TRBD1. The V gene's germline CDR1 is DFQATT and CDR2 SNEGSKA (reference sequence). The CDR3 sequence is 14 residues long. The J segment lost 6 bases and the V segment lost 0 bases, leaving 6 bases of the junction unmatched. The part of the CDR3 DNA that was read is TGCAGTGCTAGAGAATATAACAGGGGGTCTGAA. Protein product: CSAREYNRGSE. In full, the CDR3 is CSAREYNRGSEAFF.

Of note for this clone: The DNA ends 3 residues before the CDR3 does, and the rest of the CDR3 is filled in from the germline J gene. The V gene is TRBV5-1, the J gene TRBJ2-5; the match to TRBD1 covers 7 bases. The junction had 9 bases not matched to a gene; V was cut back by 7 bases and J by 3 bases. CDR1 is SGHRS, CDR2 YFSETQ, per germline. There are 14 residues in the CDR3. The CDR3 protein is CASSTGQAEETQYF. The DNA read from the CDR3 is TGCGCCAGCTCTACAGGACAGGCGGAAGAGACC. Supplemented by reference TRBV5-1 and TRBJ2-5, the full variable domain reads KAGVTQTPRYLIKTRGQQVTLSCSPISGHRSVSWYQQTPGQGLQFLFEYFSETQRNKGNFPGRFSGRQFSNSRSEMNVSTLELGDSALYLCASSTGQAEETQYFGPGTRLLVL.

In the case of this clone: Sequencing ends 3 residues short of the CDR3 end; the germline J gene provides the rest. This rearrangement joins TRBV14 to TRBJ2-1; possible D gene TRBD2, 6 bases. Germline V gene lookup returns CDR1 SGHDN and CDR2 FVKESK. Trimming removed 4 bases from V and 6 bases from J, with 10 bases in between. CDR3 size: 13 residues. The CDR3 region is CASSLTTSNEQFF. The sequenced CDR3 bases are TGTGCCAGCAGCCTCACGACTAGCAATGAG.

Note on this clone: Read coverage stops 3 residues before the CDR3 terminus; the germline J gene supplies the remainder. The V and J genes are TRBV7-6 and TRBJ2-3, with 14 positions matching TRBD2. The germline CDR1 and CDR2 sequences are SGHVS and FNYEAQ. This CDR3 is 17 amino acids long. CDR3 DNA (partial): TGTGCCAGCAGCTACGGACTAGCGGGGGGCCTGCAAGAGACG. Protein: CASSYGLAGGLQET. Given in full, the CDR3 is CASSYGLAGGLQETQYF.

Concerning this clone itself: The CDR3 end lies 3 residues beyond the end of the read and is filled in from the germline J gene. The chain couples TRBV7-6 to TRBJ2-2; a weak D match, TRBD1 (7 bases). The ends were cut back, 4 bases at V and 4 bases at J, with 16 bases in the middle. The CDR3 is made up of 16 amino acids. Germline CDR1 and CDR2: SGHVS and FNYEAQ. CDR3 sequence: CASSSRAGQRTGELFF. CDR3 bases read: TGTGCCAGCAGCTCCAGGGCGGGACAGCGCACCGGGGAG.

Of note for this clone: The junction differs from germline at one of its ends, possibly a read error. The covered CDR3 bases are TGTGCCAGCAGCGTAGACCCCCCGGACAGGACTGGGAACACC. This translates into CASSVDPPDRTGNT. The full CDR3 protein reads CASSVDPPDRTGNTIYF. The rearrangement links TRBV9 to TRBJ1-3, with TRBD1 identical over 7 bases. The read is 3 residues too short to cover the CDR3 end, so that end is filled in from the germline J gene. The CDR3 loop spans 17 amino acids. Germline lookup yields CDR1 SGDLS and CDR2 YYNGEE.

About this clone: The read ends 3 residues early relative to the CDR3; the germline J gene fills the gap. V gene TRBV2 combines with J gene TRBJ1-5; no definite D call. The V end lost 6 bases, the J end lost 5 bases, and 17 bases lay between the germline ends. This CDR3 comprises 15 residues. Germline CDR1 and CDR2: SNHLY and FYNNEI. The CDR3 bases that were read are TGTGCCAGCAGCTCCGCACAGTTGGGTCATCAGCCC. It codes for CASSSAQLGHQP. The entire CDR3 reads CASSSAQLGHQPQHF.

As regards this clone: From the germline J gene comes the end of the CDR3, since the read stops 3 residues before it. The V and J genes are TRBV20-1 and TRBJ2-2; TRBD1 matches at 9 bases. CDR1 is DFQATT, CDR2 SNEGSKA, per germline (reference sequence). The CDR3 covers 14 residues. CDR3 DNA, as far as it was read: TGCAGTGCAGCCGGGACAGGGCGGGATTCACCG. Its translation: CSAAGTGRDSP. The full-length CDR3 reads as CSAAGTGRDSPLFF.

As concerns this clone: The read terminates 3 residues before the CDR3 end, so the remaining end is supplied by the germline J gene. V and J are TRBV6-1 and TRBJ1-4, with D possibly TRBD1 on 5 matching bases. The CDR3 extends over 15 amino acids. The germline CDR1 and CDR2 sequences are MNHNS and SASEGT. CDR3 DNA (partial): TGTGCCAGCAGTGAATGGGGCCAGCCGAGTTCACCA. It yields the protein CASSEWGQPSSP. The whole CDR3 region reads CASSEWGQPSSPLFF.

Note on this clone: The observed sequence ends 3 residues before the CDR3 terminus, with the missing tail filled in from the germline J gene. This sequence joins TRBV6-2 or TRBV6-3 and TRBJ2-7; maybe TRBD1 (6 bases). The CDR3 extends over 13 amino acids. The ends were cut back, 4 bases at V and 2 bases at J, with 9 bases in the middle. Germline assignment: CDR1 MNHEY and CDR2 SVGEGT. Here the CDR3 reads CASSLSGAYEQYF. The covered CDR3 bases are TGTGCCAGCAGTTTATCAGGGGCCTACGAG.

The CDR3 DNA, read in part, is TGTGCCAGCAGTGAATTCAGGGATAACGAG. It codes for CASSEFRDNE. The complete CDR3 protein is CASSEFRDNEQYF. V is TRBV6-1 and J is TRBJ2-7; D may be TRBD1 (5 bases). The CDR3 end lies 3 residues beyond the end of the read and is filled in from the germline J gene. The germline CDR1 and CDR2 sequences are MNHNS and SASEGT. The CDR3 totals 13 residues. Deletions cut 2 bases from V and 5 bases from J, with 10 bases between.

Regarding this clone: Coverage ceases 3 residues before the CDR3 finishes, and the germline J gene fills in the end. Additional DNA sequences in this sample encode the identical CDR3. The chain combines TRBV7-8 with TRBJ1-2; unclear D gene. The germline gives CDR1 SGHVS, CDR2 FQNEAQ. The CDR3 is 13 residues long. The sequenced part of the CDR3 DNA is TGTGCCAGCAGTTGGCGGGAGAGTTCGAGC. Translating gives CASSWRESSS. The entire CDR3 reads CASSWRESSSYTF.

Concerning this clone itself: The junction differs from germline at one of its ends, possibly a read error. The CDR3 end falls 3 residues outside the read, so it is completed with the germline J gene. This chain uses TRBV7-3 with TRBJ2-2, with a weak D call TRBD1 (5 bases). The CDR3 length is 19 residues. Germline-derived CDR1 and CDR2 are SGHTA and FQGTGA. This chain's CDR3 is CASSLTPAAWRSGANVLFF. Incomplete CDR3 DNA: TGTGCCAGCAGCCTAACCCCGGCGGCCTGGCGCTCTGGGGCCAACGTG.

As regards this clone: The read comes to an end 3 residues before the CDR3 does, leaving the germline J gene to fill in the end. The V and J genes are TRBV19 and TRBJ2-5; 10 bases align to TRBD1. The CDR3 contains 14 residues. Germline values: CDR1 LNHDA, CDR2 SQIVND (reference sequence). Losses at the gene ends were 7 bases for V and 7 bases for J; bases not matched to a gene: 9. The CDR3 bases that were read are TGTGCCAGTACCTCTGACAGGGGGCACGGGACC. Protein: CASTSDRGHGT. The CDR3 as a whole reads CASTSDRGHGTQYF.

In regard to this clone: The read falls 3 residues short of the CDR3 end, and the missing part is taken from the germline J gene. This chain links TRBV2 with TRBJ2-1; perhaps TRBD2 as D (6 bases). Per the germline V gene, CDR1 is SNHLY and CDR2 is FYNNEI. The CDR3 has 12 residues. Trimming stripped 6 bases from V and 9 bases from J, with 12 bases between. CDR3 in amino acids: CASRAGTGEQFF. The sequenced part of the CDR3 DNA is TGTGCCAGCAGGGCGGGGACCGGTGAG.

On this clone itself: The read terminates 3 residues ahead of where the CDR3 ends, so the germline J gene completes it. V and J are TRBV4-1 and TRBJ2-7; weak D call: TRBD2 (6 bases). The germline V gene encodes CDR1 MGHRA and CDR2 YSYEKL. Trimming left V 3 bases short and J 3 bases short, with 12 bases between. The CDR3 consists of 14 residues. This CDR3 reads CASSQPGLVYEQYF. CDR3 DNA, as far as it was read: TGCGCCAGCAGCCAGCCGGGACTCGTCTACGAG.

As to this clone: The read ends 3 residues before the CDR3 terminus; that terminus is restored from the germline J gene. J is TRBJ2-1 and V is TRBV5-1, with D possibly matching TRBD2 (7 bases). V lost 1 base and J lost 5, with 13 bases in between. CDR3 length: 15 residues. Germline assignment: CDR1 SGHRS and CDR2 YFSETQ. CDR3 sequence: CASSLNGGRDNEQFF. The part of the CDR3 DNA that was read is TGCGCCAGCAGCTTGAACGGGGGGCGCGACAATGAG.

Remarks on this clone: Sequencing ends 3 residues short of the CDR3 end; the germline J gene provides the rest. The V call is TRBV20-1, the J call TRBJ2-1, with a possible D match to TRBD2 (6 bases). Deletions cut 1 base from V and 4 bases from J, with 14 bases between. The CDR3 consists of 15 residues. Germline values: CDR1 DFQATT, CDR2 SNEGSKA (reference sequence). CDR3 region: CSARALRGGYNEQFF. CDR3 bases read: TGCAGTGCTAGAGCCCTGCGGGGCGGGTACAATGAG.

A note on this clone: The CDR3 extends 3 residues past the end of the read, so its final part is completed from the germline J gene. V gene TRBV6-2 or TRBV6-3 combines with J gene TRBJ2-3, with D perhaps given as TRBD1 or TRBD2 (5 bases each). Germline V CDR1 and CDR2: MNHEY, SVGEGT. The CDR3 is 12 residues long. Incomplete CDR3 DNA: TGTGCCAGCGGTGAGGGGAATCAGCCG. As protein: CASGEGNQP. The CDR3 in full is CASGEGNQPQYF.

Comment on this clone: The read ends 3 residues before the CDR3 terminus; that terminus is restored from the germline J gene. The gene calls are TRBV4-2 and TRBJ1-5; no clear D. Germline V CDR1 and CDR2: LGHNA, YNFKEQ. The CDR3 extends over 15 amino acids. Trimming removed 1 base from V and 1 base from J, with 8 bases in between. The sequenced CDR3 bases are TGTGCCAGCAGCCAAGGAGTGGCCAGCAATCAGCCC. It translates to CASSQGVASNQP. The whole CDR3 sequence reads CASSQGVASNQPQHF.

On this clone itself: Read sequence stops 3 residues before the CDR3 end, and the germline J gene provides the missing end. The chain joins TRBV7-2 to TRBJ1-4, with 9 bases that match TRBD1. CDR3 size: 15 residues. The V segment lost 5 bases and the J segment 7 bases; nucleotides outside the gene matches: 8. In germline, CDR1 is SGHTA, CDR2 FQGNSA. CDR3 DNA, as far as it was read: TGTGCCAGCAGCGCGCCGGGACAGGGAATTGAAAAA. This codes for CASSAPGQGIEK. In full, the CDR3 reads CASSAPGQGIEKLFF. The complete variable domain, with remaining parts taken from reference TRBV7-2 and TRBJ1-4, reads GAGVSQSPSNKVTEKGKDVELRCDPISGHTALYWYRQSLGQGLEFLIYFQGNSAPDKSGLPSDRFSAERTGGSVSTLTIQRTQQEDSAVYLCASSAPGQGIEKLFFGSGTQLSVL.

Notes on this clone: The read comes to an end 3 residues before the CDR3 does, leaving the germline J gene to fill in the end. V and J are TRBV7-9 and TRBJ2-7; D gene ambiguous. The CDR3 runs 11 residues. Germline V lookup: CDR1 SEHNR, CDR2 FQNEAQ (reference sequence). Trimming removed 1 base from V and 6 bases from J, with 4 bases in between. CDR3 bases read: TGTGCCAGCAGCTTAGGGCTCGAG. Translation gives CASSLGLE. The full-length CDR3 reads as CASSLGLEQYF.

For this clone: The CDR3 end is not reached by the read, which stops 3 residues before it; the germline J gene fills it in. J is TRBJ2-6 and V is TRBV5-4; TRBD2 matches 9 bases. Germline V lookup: CDR1 SGHNT, CDR2 YYREEE (reference sequence). V gave up 5 bases and J gave up 4 bases; unmatched junction bases: 4. This CDR3 spans 15 amino acids. Incomplete CDR3 DNA: TGTGCCAGCAGTGCGGGGGGGCTGGGGGCCAACGTC. It codes for CASSAGGLGANV. The CDR3 reads in full as CASSAGGLGANVLTF.

Remarks on this clone: The read stops 3 residues short of the end of the CDR3; the missing end is completed from the germline J gene. This chain links TRBV2 with TRBJ1-5, with D hard to call. Trimming took 4 bases from V and 0 from J, leaving 7 bases between them. This CDR3 comprises 14 residues. The germline CDR1 and CDR2 sequences are SNHLY and FYNNEI. The CDR3 reads CASSGLYSNQPQHF. Partial CDR3 DNA: TGTGCCAGCAGTGGACTTTATAGCAATCAGCCC. Combining the CDR3 with reference TRBV2 and TRBJ1-5 gives the whole variable domain EPEVTQTPSHQVTQMGQEVILRCVPISNHLYFYWYRQILGQKVEFLVSFYNNEISEKSEIFDDQFSVERPDGSNFTLKIRSTKLEDSAMYFCASSGLYSNQPQHFGDGTRLSIL.

With respect to this clone: Coverage ceases 3 residues before the CDR3 finishes, and the germline J gene fills in the end. This chain links TRBV19 with TRBJ1-6; D unclear. CDR1 LNHDA and CDR2 SQIVND come from the germline V gene (reference sequence). The CDR3 sequence is 14 residues long. V lost 10 bases and J lost 3, with 13 bases in between. CDR3 bases read: TGTGCCACTAAGCGGACGGACTATAATTCACCC. It translates to CATKRTDYNSP. The CDR3 in its entirety is CATKRTDYNSPLHF.

In the case of this clone: The read is 3 residues too short to cover the CDR3 end, so that end is filled in from the germline J gene. The V gene is TRBV7-2, the J gene TRBJ2-3, with 7 nucleotides matching TRBD1. Germline CDR1 and CDR2: SGHTA and FQGNSA. V shed 3 bases, J shed 7 bases, and the junction held 4 bases outside the gene matches. The CDR3 has 13 residues. The covered CDR3 bases are TGTGCCAGCAGCTTTGGGACAGCCAATACG. As protein: CASSFGTANT. The full CDR3 protein is CASSFGTANTQYF.

This CDR3 reads CSARDPAGGYEQYF. The CDR3 bases that were read are TGCAGTGCTAGAGACCCAGCGGGAGGCTACGAG. The V call is TRBV20-1, the J call TRBJ2-7, with 9 positions matching TRBD2. The CDR3 end lies 3 residues beyond the end of the read and is filled in from the germline J gene. Germline trimming cut 0 bases from V and 3 bases from J; bases unmatched to any gene: 3. Germline CDR1 is DFQATT and CDR2 is SNEGSKA (reference sequence). The CDR3 totals 14 residues.

Notes on this clone: The read stops 3 residues short of the end of the CDR3; the missing end is completed from the germline J gene. This sequence joins TRBV29-1 and TRBJ1-2, with 7 nucleotides matching TRBD1. V shed 4 bases, J shed 1 base, and the junction held 18 bases outside the gene matches. The CDR3 is 18 residues long. Germline CDR1 and CDR2: SQVTM and ANQGSEA. The CDR3 loop is CSVAEGAAVALLNYGYTF. The sequenced CDR3 bases are TGCAGCGTTGCAGAGGGGGCTGCGGTAGCACTTCTTAACTATGGC.

In the case of this clone: The read ends 3 residues shy of where the CDR3 ends; the end is completed using the germline J gene. This chain links TRBV2 with TRBJ1-3, with 8 bases identical to TRBD1. This CDR3 has 13 amino acids. Germline V gene lookup returns CDR1 SNHLY and CDR2 FYNNEI. The V gene end was trimmed by 6 bases and the J gene end by 4 bases; junction bases not matched to a gene: 2. CDR3 region: CASRDRAGNTIYF. The part of the CDR3 DNA that was read is TGTGCCAGCAGGGACAGGGCCGGAAACACC.